This T cell receptor (beta chain) is from a study of cytomegalovirus exposure and HLA in healthy donors. The V and J ends lost 4 bases and 0 bases respectively, with 10 bases between them. The CDR3 is 14 residues long. Germline V gene sequence: CDR1 MNHEY, CDR2 SVGAGI. PCR was performed using 60 Vbeta and 13 Jbeta primers. Measured with immunoSEQ multiplex PCR; TCRdb has only the in-frame clones, and not every one. The sample records 160,000 or so clones, 81% being singletons. The sample consisted of PBMCs. This receptor was obtained from a woman aged 45-65 years in good health and CMV-seronegative. The chain couples TRBV6-5 to TRBJ2-7; tentatively, D is TRBD1 (6 bases). In DNA form, the CDR3 reads TGTGCCAGCAGTTCGGACAGCAGCTCCTACGAGCAGTACTTC. This gives the protein CASSSDSSSYEQYF.